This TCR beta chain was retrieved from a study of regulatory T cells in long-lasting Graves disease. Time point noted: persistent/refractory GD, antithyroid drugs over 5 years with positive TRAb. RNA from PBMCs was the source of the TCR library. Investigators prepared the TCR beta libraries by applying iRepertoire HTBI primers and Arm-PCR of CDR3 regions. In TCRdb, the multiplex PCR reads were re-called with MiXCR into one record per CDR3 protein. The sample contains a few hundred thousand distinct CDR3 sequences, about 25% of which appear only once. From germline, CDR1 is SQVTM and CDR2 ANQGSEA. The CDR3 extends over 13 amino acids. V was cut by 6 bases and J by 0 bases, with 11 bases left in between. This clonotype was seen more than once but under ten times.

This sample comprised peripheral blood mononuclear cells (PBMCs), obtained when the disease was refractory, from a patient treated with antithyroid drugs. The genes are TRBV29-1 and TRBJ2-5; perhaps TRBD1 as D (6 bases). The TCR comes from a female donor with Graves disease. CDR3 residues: CSVPGHDQETQYF. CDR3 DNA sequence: TGCAGCGTCCCGGGACACGACCAAGAGACCCAGTACTTC.